One sample yielded the 15 T cell receptor beta chains listed below, sequenced in a study of Graves' ophthalmopathy and Graves' hyperthyroidism. The study amplified TCR beta CDR3 regions using RNA transcripts. HTBI primers were used in a first-round RT-PCR, which preceded a second-round multiplex PCR. TCRdb processed the multiplex PCR reads anew with MiXCR; each CDR3 protein has one entry. The sample lists 650,000 to 900,000 distinct CDR3 sequences, 40% occurring once. The sequenced sample consisted of peripheral blood. These receptors were collected from an adult man with Graves' ophthalmopathy.

This clonotype was found many times. The gene calls are TRBV29-1 and TRBJ1-5; D uncertain. V dropped 7 bases and J dropped 8 bases, with 6 bases sitting between them. The CDR3 covers 9 residues. Germline assignment: CDR1 SQVTM and CDR2 ANQGSEA. The CDR3 DNA reads TGCAGCGCCGGGGAGCCCCAGCATTTT. Protein product: CSAGEPQHF.

This clonotype was picked up a small number of times. V is TRBV7-2 and J is TRBJ1-2; D is unclear. With 1 base removed from V and 5 bases from J, the gap between germline ends came to 11 bases. This CDR3 is 14 amino acids long. Per germline, CDR1 SGHTA and CDR2 FQGNSA. The CDR3 is CASSLDNSRYGYTF. The CDR3 nucleotides are TGTGCCAGCAGCTTAGATAACAGCAGATATGGCTACACCTTC.

The chain uses TRBV20-1 and TRBJ1-4, with TRBD1 identical over 9 bases. The V segment lost 0 bases and the J segment 6 bases; nucleotides outside the gene matches: 8. Germline CDR1 is DFQATT and CDR2 is SNEGSKA (reference sequence). This CDR3 is 16 amino acids long. CDR3 DNA: TGCAGTGCTAGAGATGGGGTACGGACAGGGGATGAAAAACTGTTTTTT. As protein: CSARDGVRTGDEKLFF.

This clonotype was counted ten times or more. The V gene is TRBV7-6, the J gene TRBJ1-6; the match to TRBD1 covers 9 bases. In germline, CDR1 is SGHVS, CDR2 FNYEAQ. Losses at the gene ends were 5 bases for V and 7 bases for J; bases not matched to a gene: 6. This CDR3 comprises 15 residues. This chain's CDR3 is CASSQQQGANSPLHF. The CDR3 DNA is TGTGCCAGCAGCCAGCAACAGGGGGCGAATTCACCCCTCCACTTT.

The chain joins TRBV10-2 to TRBJ1-3; D is unresolved. Trimming shortened V by 0 bases and J by 0 bases, and 3 bases separated the two germline ends. The CDR3 consists of 14 residues. Germline assignment: CDR1 WSHSY and CDR2 SAAADI. This CDR3 is CASSESSSGNTIYF. DNA for the CDR3: TGCGCCAGCAGTGAGTCGAGCTCTGGAAACACCATATATTTT.

With regard to this clonotype: A much larger clonotype is one base distant, so this may be a read error. CDR3 nucleotide sequence: TGTGCCATCAGTGAGGGACTAAGCTCCTACGAGCAGTACTTC. This gives the protein CAISEGLSSYEQYF. The rearrangement joins TRBV10-3 to TRBJ2-7; D is possibly TRBD2 (6 bases). Germline V gene lookup returns CDR1 ENHRY and CDR2 SYGVKD. With 2 bases removed from V and 0 bases from J, the gap between germline ends came to 8 bases. The CDR3 has 14 amino acids.

This clonotype was found many times. The chain couples TRBV7-8 to TRBJ1-5; TRBD1 is a possible D gene (5 bases). The V end lost 4 bases, the J end lost 5 bases, and 18 bases lay between the germline ends. The germline CDR1 and CDR2 sequences are SGHVS and FQNEAQ. The CDR3 runs to 16 residues. Here the CDR3 reads CASSSMGLEGDQPQHF. The CDR3 nucleotides read TGTGCCAGCAGCTCTATGGGTCTAGAAGGGGATCAGCCCCAGCATTTT.

This chain uses TRBV29-1 with TRBJ1-6; 9 bases fit TRBD1. Germline CDR1 is SQVTM and CDR2 is ANQGSEA. Trimming removed 6 bases from V and 10 bases from J; junction bases left unmatched: 10. The CDR3 spans 14 residues. DNA for the CDR3: TGCAGCGTAAAAGGACAGGGGAGCGGATCACCCCTCCACTTT. It is translated as CSVKGQGSGSPLHF.

The J gene is TRBJ2-7, the V gene TRBV6-6; D is ambiguous. Deletions cut 5 bases from V and 2 bases from J, with 7 bases between. Germline V gene sequence: CDR1 MNHNY, CDR2 SVGAGI (reference sequence). The CDR3 loop spans 12 amino acids. The CDR3 here is CASSHRAYEQYF. CDR3 DNA sequence: TGTGCCAGCAGTCACAGAGCCTACGAGCAGTACTTC.

This chain links TRBV19 with TRBJ1-6; tentative D call: TRBD1 (6 bases). CDR1 is LNHDA, CDR2 SQIVND, per germline (reference sequence). This CDR3 has 14 residues. Trimming took 11 bases from V and 9 from J, leaving 20 bases between them. The CDR3 coding sequence is TGTGCCTGGAGTGTACTGGGGGCGCGTTCACCCCTCCACTTT. This codes for CAWSVLGARSPLHF.

The rearrangement links TRBV10-3 to TRBJ2-7, with 7 bases identical to TRBD2. The germline gives CDR1 ENHRY, CDR2 SYGVKD. The CDR3 loop spans 14 amino acids. Germline trimming cut 10 bases from V and 7 bases from J; bases unmatched to any gene: 16. Here the CDR3 reads CASRRSGTKREQYF. CDR3 DNA: TGTGCCAGCAGAAGGAGCGGGACGAAGCGGGAGCAGTACTTC.

This clonotype occurred many times. The gene calls are TRBV6-5 and TRBJ1-5; D is uncertain. Germline loops: CDR1 MNHEY, CDR2 SVGAGI. V shed 0 bases and J shed 5 bases, with 5 bases lying between them. The length of the CDR3 is 13 residues. CDR3 sequence: CASSYSRDQPQHF. CDR3 nucleotide sequence: TGTGCCAGCAGTTACTCGAGGGATCAGCCCCAGCATTTT.

CDR3 nucleotide sequence: TGTGCCAGCAGCATAAAGATCGGGGCTGGAAACACCATATATTTT. Protein: CASSIKIGAGNTIYF. This chain joins TRBV12-3 or TRBV12-4 and TRBJ1-3; no clear D. Trimming cost V 6 bases and J 2 bases, with 14 bases left between them. The CDR3 covers 15 residues.

There are a few counts of this clonotype. Given a much more abundant clone one base away, this may be a read error. CDR3 loop: CAASSTLRGQTQYF. DNA of the CDR3: TGTGCCGCCAGCAGCACCCTGAGGGGCCAGACCCAGTACTTC. The chain employs TRBV15 and TRBJ2-5; D is possibly TRBD1 or TRBD2 (5 bases each). The germline V gene has CDR1 LNHNV and CDR2 YYDKDF (reference sequence). The CDR3 is 14 residues long.

The chain employs TRBV25-1 and TRBJ1-5, with a possible D match to TRBD1 (5 bases). The CDR3 is made up of 15 amino acids. Germline CDR1 MGHDK, CDR2 SYGVNS. Trimming shortened V by 8 bases and J by 2 bases, and 16 bases separated the two germline ends. The CDR3 region is CASPFEGLGNQPQHF. Written as DNA, the CDR3 is TGTGCCAGCCCGTTCGAGGGGCTTGGCAATCAGCCCCAGCATTTT. The variable domain in full, completed from reference TRBV25-1 and TRBJ1-5, reads EADIYQTPRYLVIGTGKKITLECSQTMGHDKMYWYQQDPGMELHLIHYSYGVNSTEKGDLSSESTVSRIRTEHFPLTLESARPSHTSQYLCASPFEGLGNQPQHFGDGTRLSIL.